The clone carrying this T cell receptor beta chain was counted many times. Its antigen is unknown. V gave up 1 base and J gave up 8 bases, with 10 bases separating them. Germline V lookup: CDR1 SGHRS, CDR2 YFSETQ. The CDR3 has 13 residues. Time point here: longitudinal time-point 3. This entry is derived from a study of neurological immune-mediated disorders. Broader study findings: The most TCR clonal expansion was seen in HTLV-1-associated myelopathy, whereas the least was seen in multiple sclerosis, below the level in healthy controls.

MiXCR, run by TCRdb on the 5' RACE reads, gives a single entry per CDR3 protein. The sample has around 97,000 distinct CDR3 sequences, about 10% seen once. The TCR sequence derives from a female donor with HTLV-1-associated myelopathy (HAM/TSP). The sequenced material came from PBMCs. The gene calls are TRBV5-1 and TRBJ1-5; no firm D call. The CDR3 sequence: CASSLTGLKPQHF. The CDR3 region has the DNA TGCGCCAGCAGCTTGACCGGGCTTAAGCCCCAGCATTTT. Full variable domain (outside the CDR3, taken from reference TRBV5-1 and TRBJ1-5): KAGVTQTPRYLIKTRGQQVTLSCSPISGHRSVSWYQQTPGQGLQFLFEYFSETQRNKGNFPGRFSGRQFSNSRSEMNVSTLELGDSALYLCASSLTGLKPQHFGDGTRLSIL.